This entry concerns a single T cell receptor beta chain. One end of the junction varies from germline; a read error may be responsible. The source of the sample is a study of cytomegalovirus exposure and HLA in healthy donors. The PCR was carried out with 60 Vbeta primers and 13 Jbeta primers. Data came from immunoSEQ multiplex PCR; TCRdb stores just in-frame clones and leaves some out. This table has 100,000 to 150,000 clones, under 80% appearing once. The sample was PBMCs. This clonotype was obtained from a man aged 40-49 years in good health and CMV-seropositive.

Here the CDR3 reads CASRAALYTEQFF. CDR3 sequence (DNA): TGTGCCAGCAGGGCGGCGTTGTACACTGAGCAGTTCTTC. The chain employs TRBV7-3 and TRBJ2-1; D gene ambiguous. The V gene's germline CDR1 is SGHTA and CDR2 FQGTGA. This CDR3 spans 13 amino acids.